The T cell receptor beta chain described here comes from a study of human T cells and chemical hapten exposure. Turning to the study itself: Largely, small differences in pooled library volume made per-sample TCR yields vary. The study's findings and limits: TCRs whose frequency exceeded 1 in 1000 remained the same following DPC sensitization.

In this sample, this clonotype turned up many times. Its matching antigen is unknown. The germline V and J ends were trimmed by 6 bases and 0 bases, with 14 bases remaining between them. CDR1 and CDR2 from the germline V gene are MNHEY and SVGEGT. This CDR3 is 15 amino acids long. TCRdb fed the RACE reads into MiXCR, producing one record per CDR3 protein. The sample holds about 65,000 distinct CDR3 sequences; approximately 6.2% are singletons and the top ten take roughly 3.4%. Time point described: healthy volunteer bleed at 6 weeks. Total RNA came from unfractionated whole blood. This sequence joins TRBV6-2 or TRBV6-3 and TRBJ1-1; D uncertain. This TCR was recovered from a female donor in good health. Some clones in this sample may be carry-over from other donors' samples. Source material: whole blood. The chain's CDR3 is CASRNVDPVNTEAFF. The DNA of the CDR3 is TGTGCCAGCAGAAACGTAGATCCGGTGAACACTGAAGCTTTCTTT.